These T cell receptor beta chains were read from a single sample in a study of a mutant IDH1 vaccine in newly diagnosed glioma. Their recognized antigens are unknown. Sequencing used immunoSEQ multiplex PCR; TCRdb keeps in-frame clones, though not all of them. The sample has roughly 62,000 clones, about 89% seen once. The material sequenced was PBMCs, taken from a glioma patient whose treatment included an IDH1 peptide vaccine. The receptor set was obtained from a man aged 35 to 55 with glioma. Both conserved end residues are part of each CDR3. D genes are given only for firm matches. The size entry is marked missing in some rows and otherwise reads once, few, many or a size class.

V gene: TRBV25-1; clone size: -; D gene: -; J gene: TRBJ1-2; CDR3 DNA: TGTGCCAGCAGTGCCGGGTATGGCTACACCTTC; CDR3 protein: CASSAGYGYTF
V gene: TRBV28; clone size: -; D gene: -; J gene: TRBJ1-2; CDR3 DNA: TGTGCCAGCAGACCAAACTCCCCGGGCAGGGAGGATGGCTACACCTTC; CDR3 protein: CASRPNSPGREDGYTF
V gene: TRBV19; clone size: -; D gene: TRBD1; J gene: TRBJ1-2; CDR3 DNA: TGTGCCAGTAGCCGGACAGGGGGCGCCTATGGCTACACCTTC; CDR3 protein: CASSRTGGAYGYTF
V gene: TRBV5-1; clone size: -; D gene: TRBD1; J gene: TRBJ2-2; CDR3 DNA: TGCGCCAGCAGCTTGGGTAGGGGACAGGCGAACACCGGGGAGCTGTTTTTT; CDR3 protein: CASSLGRGQANTGELFF
V gene: TRBV5-1; clone size: -; D gene: -; J gene: TRBJ1-1; CDR3 DNA: TGCGCCAGCAGCTTCGAGATCATGAACACTGAAGCTTTCTTT; CDR3 protein: CASSFEIMNTEAFF
V gene: TRBV28; clone size: -; D gene: -; J gene: TRBJ2-7; CDR3 DNA: TGTGCCAGCAGGGATTCGGATAGGCGGTACTACGAGCAGTACTTC; CDR3 protein: CASRDSDRRYYEQYF
V gene: TRBV28; clone size: -; D gene: -; J gene: TRBJ1-5; CDR3 DNA: TGTGCCAGCAGTTCGTACAGGGTCTCTGGGCAGCCCCAGCATTTT; CDR3 protein: CASSSYRVSGQPQHF
V gene: TRBV7-2; clone size: -; D gene: -; J gene: TRBJ2-7; CDR3 DNA: TGTGCCAGCAGCTCACAGGGAGGTCCTTACGAGCAGTACTTC; CDR3 protein: CASSSQGGPYEQYF
V gene: TRBV28; clone size: -; D gene: -; J gene: TRBJ2-1; CDR3 DNA: TGTGCCAGCAGTCGGAGGGCCCGGGAGCAGTTCTTC; CDR3 protein: CASSRRAREQFF
V gene: TRBV28; clone size: -; D gene: TRBD1; J gene: TRBJ1-1; CDR3 DNA: TGTGCCAGCATGAGGGACAGGGAAAGTACTGAAGCTTTCTTT; CDR3 protein: CASMRDRESTEAFF
V gene: TRBV7-2; clone size: -; D gene: -; J gene: TRBJ2-5; CDR3 DNA: TGTGCCAGCAGCCCCATGTCGACCCGAGAGACCCAGTACTTC; CDR3 protein: CASSPMSTRETQYF
V gene: TRBV28; clone size: -; D gene: TRBD1; J gene: TRBJ2-4; CDR3 DNA: TGTGCCAGCAGTTCACAGGGGAACAAAAACATTCAGTACTTC; CDR3 protein: CASSSQGNKNIQYF
V gene: TRBV30; clone size: -; D gene: -; J gene: TRBJ1-5; CDR3 DNA: TGTGCCTGGAGTGAAGGGAAGGGGCGCAATCAGCCCCAGCATTTT; CDR3 protein: CAWSEGKGRNQPQHF
V gene: TRBV4-3; clone size: few; D gene: -; J gene: TRBJ1-5; CDR3 DNA: TGCGCCAGTTCGGGCGGTAGCAATCAGCCCCAGCATTTT; CDR3 protein: CASSGGSNQPQHF
V gene: TRBV10-2; clone size: -; D gene: -; J gene: TRBJ2-6; CDR3 DNA: TGCGCCAGCAGTGAGAGAGGAGGGGGTTGGGCTGGGGCCAACGTCCTGACTTTC; CDR3 protein: CASSERGGGWAGANVLTF
V gene: TRBV28; clone size: -; D gene: -; J gene: TRBJ2-7; CDR3 DNA: TGTGCCAGCAGCCCCGGGGGCACCTACGAGCAGTACTTC; CDR3 protein: CASSPGGTYEQYF
V gene: TRBV9; clone size: -; D gene: -; J gene: TRBJ2-2; CDR3 DNA: TGTGCCAGCAGCGGGTTCGGGACCCTCGTCGGGGAGCTGTTTTTT; CDR3 protein: CASSGFGTLVGELFF
V gene: TRBV4-3; clone size: -; D gene: TRBD1; J gene: TRBJ1-4; CDR3 DNA: TGCGCCAGCAGCCCGTATCTTTTGGACAGGGGGCGCGTTGAAAAACTGTTTTTT; CDR3 protein: CASSPYLLDRGRVEKLFF
V gene: TRBV19; clone size: few; D gene: -; J gene: TRBJ2-3; CDR3 DNA: TGTGCCAGTAGTCTGGCAGGCAGGGGGGCGACAGATACGCAGTATTTT; CDR3 protein: CASSLAGRGATDTQYF
V gene: TRBV18; clone size: -; D gene: TRBD2; J gene: TRBJ2-5; CDR3 DNA: TGTGCCAGCTCACCACTTACTAGCGGCCTCGGTGGGACCCAGTACTTC; CDR3 protein: CASSPLTSGLGGTQYF
V gene: TRBV5-1; clone size: -; D gene: TRBD2; J gene: TRBJ2-3; CDR3 DNA: TGCGCCAGCAGCTCCTTAGCGGGGGGTGCGGATACGCAGTATTTT; CDR3 protein: CASSSLAGGADTQYF
V gene: TRBV7-3; clone size: -; D gene: -; J gene: TRBJ2-7; CDR3 DNA: TGTGCCAGCAGCGCTGCAGCGGGACACGGAGAGCAGTACTTC; CDR3 protein: CASSAAAGHGEQYF
V gene: TRBV29-1; clone size: -; D gene: TRBD2; J gene: TRBJ2-1; CDR3 DNA: TGCAGCGTTGAAGAGGTTGGGCTAGCGGGAGGCAATGAGCAGTTCTTC; CDR3 protein: CSVEEVGLAGGNEQFF
V gene: TRBV5-1; clone size: few; D gene: -; J gene: TRBJ2-5; CDR3 DNA: TGCGCCAGCAGCAGGTGGGGGGGACAGCAAGAGACCCAGTACTTC; CDR3 protein: CASSRWGGQQETQYF
V gene: TRBV4-3; clone size: -; D gene: -; J gene: TRBJ2-2; CDR3 DNA: TGCGCCAGCAGCCAAGATTCACGCGGGCCCGGGGAGCTGTTTTTT; CDR3 protein: CASSQDSRGPGELFF
V gene: TRBV7-2; clone size: -; D gene: -; J gene: TRBJ1-5; CDR3 DNA: TGTGCCAGCAGCTCCCTGGACGACGCAGGCCAGCCCCAGCATTTT; CDR3 protein: CASSSLDDAGQPQHF
V gene: TRBV5-6; clone size: -; D gene: -; J gene: TRBJ1-5; CDR3 DNA: TGTGCCAGCAGCCAAGGTTTTTCCTTGGAGCCCCAGCATTTT; CDR3 protein: CASSQGFSLEPQHF
V gene: TRBV11-2; clone size: -; D gene: -; J gene: TRBJ2-6; CDR3 DNA: TGTGCCAGCAGCTTAGATCAGTCTGGGGCCAACGTCCTGACTTTC; CDR3 protein: CASSLDQSGANVLTF
V gene: TRBV5-5; clone size: -; D gene: -; J gene: TRBJ2-1; CDR3 DNA: TGTGCCAGCAGCACGCCCTTAGACCACGGCAATGAGCAGTTCTTC; CDR3 protein: CASSTPLDHGNEQFF
V gene: TRBV27; clone size: -; D gene: TRBD2; J gene: TRBJ2-3; CDR3 DNA: TGTGCCAGCAGCCGGACTAGCCCCCCAGATACGCAGTATTTT; CDR3 protein: CASSRTSPPDTQYF
V gene: TRBV7-2; clone size: -; D gene: TRBD2; J gene: TRBJ2-7; CDR3 DNA: TGTGCCAGCAGCTGGCTAGCGGGAGACGACGAGCAGTACTTC; CDR3 protein: CASSWLAGDDEQYF
V gene: TRBV7-7; clone size: -; D gene: -; J gene: TRBJ1-4; CDR3 DNA: TGTGCCCTCCTGGCGGAGAATGAAAAACTGTTTTTT; CDR3 protein: CALLAENEKLFF
V gene: TRBV19; clone size: -; D gene: -; J gene: TRBJ1-1; CDR3 DNA: TGTGCCAGTAGTATAGCTCGCGGGACTGAGGAAGCTTTCTTT; CDR3 protein: CASSIARGTEEAFF
V gene: TRBV7-8; clone size: once; D gene: -; J gene: TRBJ1-6; CDR3 DNA: TGTGCCAGCAGCTTCCATGCGAGTTCGCCCCTCCACTTT; CDR3 protein: CASSFHASSPLHF
V gene: TRBV6-5; clone size: -; D gene: -; J gene: TRBJ1-2; CDR3 DNA: TGTGCCAGCAGTTACTCGTGGGGGGGTGACTATGGCTACACCTTC; CDR3 protein: CASSYSWGGDYGYTF
V gene: TRBV19; clone size: once; D gene: -; J gene: TRBJ2-4; CDR3 DNA: TGTGCCACCGCGGATGTCGCCAAAAACATTCAGTACTTC; CDR3 protein: CATADVAKNIQYF
V gene: TRBV2; clone size: -; D gene: TRBD1; J gene: TRBJ1-2; CDR3 DNA: TGTGCCAGCAGCGCAGGGACAGGCGATGGCTACACCTTC; CDR3 protein: CASSAGTGDGYTF
V gene: TRBV10-2; clone size: -; D gene: TRBD1; J gene: TRBJ2-3; CDR3 DNA: TGCGCCAGCAGTGAGGGGACAGGACCAGGGGCAGATACGCAGTATTTT; CDR3 protein: CASSEGTGPGADTQYF
V gene: TRBV19; clone size: -; D gene: TRBD1; J gene: TRBJ1-5; CDR3 DNA: TGTGCCAGTAGTTCTTCGACAGGGGCTCAGCCCCAGCATTTT; CDR3 protein: CASSSSTGAQPQHF
V gene: TRBV7-9; clone size: -; D gene: TRBD2; J gene: TRBJ2-3; CDR3 DNA: TGTGCCAGCAGCTCAAGGCGACTAGCCGGCACAGATACGCAGTATTTT; CDR3 protein: CASSSRRLAGTDTQYF
V gene: TRBV11-2; clone size: few; D gene: -; J gene: TRBJ1-5; CDR3 DNA: TGTGCCAGCAGCTTAGACTATGGGGGCTGGCAGCCCCAGCATTTT; CDR3 protein: CASSLDYGGWQPQHF
V gene: TRBV18; clone size: -; D gene: TRBD1; J gene: TRBJ1-2; CDR3 DNA: TGTGCCAGCTCACCCTTTGAGGGACAGGGGGACGGCTACACCTTC; CDR3 protein: CASSPFEGQGDGYTF
V gene: TRBV28; clone size: -; D gene: -; J gene: TRBJ2-3; CDR3 DNA: TGTGCCATCCGGGATCTAGACCGTACGCAGTATTTT; CDR3 protein: CAIRDLDRTQYF
V gene: TRBV5-5; clone size: -; D gene: -; J gene: TRBJ2-7; CDR3 DNA: TGTGCCAGCAGCTTGGAAAGGACCTCCTACGAGCAGTACTTC; CDR3 protein: CASSLERTSYEQYF
V gene: TRBV7-2; clone size: -; D gene: -; J gene: TRBJ1-1; CDR3 DNA: TGTGCCAGCAGCCCCCGGACGGGACTGAACACTGAAGCTTTCTTT; CDR3 protein: CASSPRTGLNTEAFF
V gene: TRBV7-2; clone size: -; D gene: TRBD1; J gene: TRBJ1-6; CDR3 DNA: TGTGCCAGCAGCTCCGCAGGGGGTTCACCCCTCCACTTT; CDR3 protein: CASSSAGGSPLHF
V gene: TRBV11-3; clone size: -; D gene: TRBD1; J gene: TRBJ2-3; CDR3 DNA: TGTGCCAGCAGCCCAGGGACAGCGCCAGATACGCAGTATTTT; CDR3 protein: CASSPGTAPDTQYF
V gene: TRBV19; clone size: -; D gene: -; J gene: TRBJ1-1; CDR3 DNA: TGTGCCAGTAAGTTGGGGACCACTGAAGCTTTCTTT; CDR3 protein: CASKLGTTEAFF
V gene: TRBV2; clone size: -; D gene: TRBD1; J gene: TRBJ1-4; CDR3 DNA: TGTGCCAGCCTCGGACAGGGGGCAACTAATGAAAAACTGTTTTTT; CDR3 protein: CASLGQGATNEKLFF
V gene: TRBV4-1; clone size: -; D gene: -; J gene: TRBJ2-4; CDR3 DNA: TGCGCCAGCAGCCAAGAAGCAGGGGTGAGGGGCATTCAGTACTTC; CDR3 protein: CASSQEAGVRGIQYF
V gene: TRBV6-5; clone size: -; D gene: -; J gene: TRBJ2-7; CDR3 DNA: TGTGCCAGCAGTCCTACCGGGAGACCTCGTGAGCAGTACTTC; CDR3 protein: CASSPTGRPREQYF
V gene: TRBV4-2; clone size: -; D gene: TRBD2; J gene: TRBJ2-1; CDR3 DNA: TGTGCCAGCAGCCAAGGGCGGGAGGGCTACAATGAGCAGTTCTTC; CDR3 protein: CASSQGREGYNEQFF
V gene: TRBV10-1; clone size: few; D gene: TRBD1; J gene: TRBJ2-1; CDR3 DNA: TGCGCCAGCAGTGAGTCTGGCAGGGGGCTAGGGAATGAGCAGTTCTTC; CDR3 protein: CASSESGRGLGNEQFF
V gene: TRBV2; clone size: -; D gene: -; J gene: TRBJ1-2; CDR3 DNA: TGTGCCAGCAGTGAGCGGGGACCGCTCTATTTGGGCTACACCTTC; CDR3 protein: CASSERGPLYLGYTF